The rows below give T cell receptor beta chains drawn from one sample of a study of T cell changes during pregnancy in multiple sclerosis. The assay was immunoSEQ multiplex PCR, and TCRdb's table has in-frame clones only and misses some. This sample has roughly 30,000 clones, with about 85% found just once. The specimen was CD8+ T cells from peripheral blood mononuclear cells, collected after pregnancy. All receptors derive from a female donor with multiple sclerosis, enrolled in a pregnancy study. Both conserved end residues are part of each CDR3. A D gene is named only where the DNA matches it firmly. Expanded clones get a size class; other rows say once, few or many, or leave the size out.

clone size	V gene	J gene	D gene	CDR3 protein	CDR3 DNA
NA	TRBV10-1	TRBJ1-1	NA	CASSESRGKNTEAFF	TGCGCCAGCAGTGAGTCGAGGGGGAAGAACACTGAAGCTTTCTTT
few	TRBV2	TRBJ1-6	TRBD1	CASSEPRGGTGWESPLHF	TGTGCCAGCAGTGAGCCCAGAGGGGGCACAGGGTGGGAATCACCCCTCCACTTT
few	TRBV30	TRBJ1-1	NA	CAWKYEGENTEAFF	TGTGCCTGGAAGTATGAGGGGGAGAACACTGAAGCTTTCTTT
once	TRBV6-4	TRBJ2-3	TRBD2	CASSEAGGIDTQYF	TGTGCCAGCAGTGAGGCGGGGGGGATAGATACGCAGTATTTT
NA	TRBV30	TRBJ2-1	NA	CAWSVLGNEQFF	TGTGCCTGGAGCGTCCTAGGCAATGAGCAGTTCTTC
NA	TRBV6-5	TRBJ2-7	TRBD1	CANRQGALYEQYF	TGTGCCAACCGGCAGGGGGCGCTTTACGAGCAGTACTTC
NA	TRBV28	TRBJ1-5	NA	CASSTVHDRTQPQHF	TGTGCCAGCAGCACGGTACATGATAGGACACAGCCCCAGCATTTT
few	TRBV5-6	TRBJ1-1	NA	CASSLRGTEAFF	TGTGCCAGCAGCTTGAGGGGCACTGAAGCTTTCTTT
few	TRBV20-1	TRBJ1-1	NA	CRTGLNTEAFF	TGCAGGACAGGACTGAACACTGAAGCTTTCTTT
NA	TRBV7-7	TRBJ1-3	NA	CASSLDRFPGNTIYF	TGTGCTAGCAGCTTAGACAGATTCCCTGGAAACACCATATATTTT
NA	TRBV10-3	TRBJ2-1	TRBD2	CAIRDVLADSYNEQFF	TGTGCCATCAGGGACGTTCTAGCGGACTCCTACAATGAGCAGTTCTTC
NA	TRBV7-7	TRBJ2-1	NA	CASSLRPGNEQFF	TGTGCTAGCAGCCTGCGCCCGGGGAATGAGCAGTTCTTC
NA	TRBV5-6	TRBJ1-2	NA	CASSLYRLLGGYTF	TGTGCCAGCAGCTTGTACAGGCTCCTAGGTGGCTACACCTTC
once	TRBV7-2	TRBJ2-7	TRBD2	CASSLGAGGPYEQYF	TGTGCCAGCAGCTTAGGAGCGGGAGGACCCTACGAGCAGTACTTC
NA	TRBV27	TRBJ2-1	TRBD1	CASSATGSHNEQFF	TGTGCCAGCAGTGCGACAGGGTCGCACAATGAGCAGTTCTTC
NA	TRBV5-4	TRBJ1-1	NA	CASSQGRDTEAFF	TGTGCCAGCAGCCAGGGTAGGGACACTGAAGCTTTCTTT
NA	TRBV6-5	TRBJ1-5	NA	CASRAPVRSNQPQHF	TGTGCCAGCAGGGCCCCCGTGAGGAGCAATCAGCCCCAGCATTTT
NA	TRBV13	TRBJ2-7	TRBD2	CASRALAGGLGGPYEQYF	TGTGCCAGCAGGGCTCTAGCGGGGGGCCTCGGTGGGCCCTACGAGCAGTACTTC
NA	TRBV5-5	TRBJ2-5	TRBD1	CASSYGQGLQETQYF	TGTGCCAGCAGCTATGGACAGGGCCTACAAGAGACCCAGTACTTC
NA	TRBV7-3	TRBJ1-1	NA	CASSLGQNTEAFF	TGTGCCAGCAGCTTGGGCCAAAACACTGAAGCTTTCTTT
NA	TRBV27	TRBJ2-1	TRBD2	CASSLTGGSSYNEQFF	TGTGCCAGCAGTTTAACGGGGGGGAGCTCCTACAATGAGCAGTTCTTC
NA	TRBV6-4	TRBJ2-3	TRBD2	CASSDAGGTDTQYF	TGTGCCAGCAGTGATGCGGGGGGAACAGATACGCAGTATTTT
NA	TRBV5-1	TRBJ2-7	NA	CASSPLEGDISEQYF	TGCGCCAGCAGCCCATTGGAAGGGGATATCTCCGAGCAGTACTTC
NA	TRBV9	TRBJ2-3	TRBD2	CASSVSGKVDTQYF	TGTGCCAGCAGCGTTAGCGGGAAGGTAGATACGCAGTATTTT
NA	TRBV27	TRBJ1-2	NA	CASSLSGPGAGVSGYTF	TGTGCCAGCAGTTTATCGGGGCCAGGGGCGGGTGTAAGTGGCTACACCTTC
NA	TRBV27	TRBJ1-5	TRBD1	CASSLGTGGSSNQPQHF	TGTGCCAGCAGTTTGGGGACAGGGGGTTCTAGCAATCAGCCCCAGCATTTT